The 20 T cell receptor beta chains in this list originate from one sample, sequenced in a study of T cells in localized non-small cell lung cancer. The protocol was immunoSEQ multiplex PCR, while the TCRdb copy is restricted to in-frame clones and leaves out a portion. The sample lists about 2,000 clones; around 30% were seen once. This sample comprised normal lung tissue next to the tumor, obtained before any cancer treatment. The source is a woman between 40 and 69 years old with stage II squamous cell lung carcinoma.

This clone was counted a few times. The V gene is TRBV9, the J gene TRBJ2-1, with 7 nucleotides matching TRBD2. With 0 bases clipped from V and 4 bases from J, the junction kept 7 bases outside the gene matches. This CDR3 comprises 16 residues. The germline gives CDR1 SGDLS, CDR2 YYNGEE. CDR3 sequence (DNA): TGTGCCAGCAGCGTAGACCGGGCGGGAGCATACAATGAGCAGTTCTTC. Amino acids: CASSVDRAGAYNEQFF.

The J gene is TRBJ1-2, the V gene TRBV29-1; D unclear. The germline V gene encodes CDR1 SQVTM and CDR2 ANQGSEA. Trimming removed 1 base at V and 0 bases at J, with 6 bases between. This CDR3 comprises 13 residues. The CDR3 DNA sequence: TGCAGCGTTGAAGGGCAGACTAACTATGGCTACACCTTC. Protein product: CSVEGQTNYGYTF.

The chain links TRBV11-3 to TRBJ2-1, with 13 positions matching TRBD2. The V gene's germline CDR1 is SGHNT and CDR2 YENEEA. V lost 3 bases to trimming and J lost 15 bases; unmatched junction nucleotides: 11. The CDR3 has 15 residues. The CDR3 region is CASSFPGLAGRERFF. The DNA for the CDR3 is TGTGCCAGCAGCTTTCCGGGACTAGCGGGACGAGAACGGTTCTTC.

The rearrangement joins TRBV25-1 to TRBJ2-3; D remains ambiguous. V lost 7 bases and J lost 0, with 8 bases in between. Germline-derived CDR1 and CDR2 are MGHDK and SYGVNS. CDR3 length equals 13 residues. The CDR3 region is CASMDSSTDTQYF. The CDR3 nucleotides read TGTGCCAGCATGGATTCTAGCACAGATACGCAGTATTTT.

The rearrangement joins TRBV14 to TRBJ1-2; 8 positions agree with TRBD1. The length of the CDR3 is 17 residues. J lost 1 base, V lost 3 bases, and 10 bases had no gene match. CDR1 and CDR2 from the germline V gene are SGHDN and FVKESK. The CDR3 DNA is TGTGCCAGCAGCCATCGGGGACAGGCGGACCGTAACTATGGCTACACCTTC. Its translation: CASSHRGQADRNYGYTF.

This clone was detected only a few times. The chain employs TRBV6-8 and TRBJ1-2; 9 nucleotides align to TRBD1. From germline, CDR1 is MNHGY and CDR2 SAAAGT. The CDR3 covers 17 residues. Trimming removed 4 bases from V and 0 bases from J; junction bases left unmatched: 9. For the CDR3, the DNA is TGTGCCAGCAGTTCCGGGACAGGGTCGTGGGCTAACTATGGCTACACCTTC. This gives the protein CASSSGTGSWANYGYTF.

This clone was found a few times. The V and J genes are TRBV6-1 and TRBJ2-7, with TRBD1 matching 8 bases. Germline CDR1 reads MNHNS; CDR2 reads SASEGT. Germline trimming cut 1 base from V and 3 bases from J; bases unmatched to any gene: 5. The CDR3 sequence is 15 residues long. Here the CDR3 DNA reads TGTGCCAGCAGTGAAGGGACAGGGTTCAACTACGAGCAGTACTTC. It encodes CASSEGTGFNYEQYF.

V and J are TRBV28 and TRBJ1-2, with D uncertain. Germline V gene lookup returns CDR1 MDHEN and CDR2 SYDVKM. The V end lost 5 bases, the J end lost 2 bases, and 12 bases lay between the germline ends. This CDR3 is 14 amino acids long. The CDR3 region has the DNA TGTGCCAGCAGTGAAAAACGGAGGAACTATGGCTACACCTTC. Encoded protein: CASSEKRRNYGYTF.

This rearrangement joins TRBV29-1 to TRBJ2-5, with D perhaps TRBD1 or TRBD2 (5 bases each). V shed 7 bases and J shed 4 bases, with 13 bases lying between them. From germline, CDR1 is SQVTM and CDR2 ANQGSEA. The length of the CDR3 is 12 residues. This CDR3 is CSGQPGGETQYF. The CDR3 nucleotides are TGCAGCGGACAGCCTGGGGGAGAGACCCAGTACTTC.

This clone was seen a single time. The genes are TRBV29-1 and TRBJ2-3, with unresolved D. Trimming pared 5 bases from V and 2 bases from J, leaving 14 bases between. The germline V gene has CDR1 SQVTM and CDR2 ANQGSEA. CDR3 length equals 14 residues. CDR3 sequence reads: CSVPNNLLTDTQYF. CDR3 in DNA: TGCAGCGTTCCAAACAACCTGCTCACAGATACGCAGTATTTT.

The chain uses TRBV11-3 and TRBJ2-2; possibly TRBD1 for D (5 bases). This CDR3 has 15 residues. With 3 bases removed from V and 7 bases from J, the gap between germline ends came to 15 bases. Germline V CDR1 and CDR2: SGHNT, YENEEA. The CDR3 bases are TGTGCCAGCAGCTTGGGGCAGGTGTTCAGCGGGGAGCTGTTTTTT. Translation gives CASSLGQVFSGELFF.

The rearrangement links TRBV29-1 to TRBJ2-6; D remains ambiguous. CDR1 is SQVTM, CDR2 ANQGSEA, per germline. The CDR3 loop spans 14 amino acids. V shed 8 bases and J shed 0 bases, with 11 bases lying between them. In DNA form, the CDR3 reads TGCAGCATTTCGTCAGTCTCTGGGGCCAACGTCCTGACTTTC. Its translation: CSISSVSGANVLTF.

In its sample, this clone ranks as medium-sized. The rearrangement links TRBV12-2 to TRBJ1-6; TRBD1, the table's D call, was not compared with the DNA. TRBV12-2 is reported as a pseudogene. The CDR3 is 15 residues long. The CDR3 DNA reads as TGTGCCAGTTCAGGGAAAAGCTCCTATAATTCACCCCTCCACTTT. It encodes CASSGKSSYNSPLHF.

This clone was picked up a small number of times. The chain carries TRBV6-8 and TRBJ2-1; TRBD2 matches at 12 bases. Unmatched junction bases numbered 10, after V lost 3 bases and J lost 7 bases. The CDR3 is made up of 17 amino acids. Germline CDR1 MNHGY, CDR2 SAAAGT. The CDR3 nucleotides read TGTGCCAGCAGTTATTCTCCGACTAGCGGGAGTGGGAATGAGCAGTTCTTC. Protein sequence: CASSYSPTSGSGNEQFF.

The CDR3 protein is CATSPTGRGYPGELFF. The CDR3 coding sequence is TGTGCCACCAGCCCCACCGGGAGGGGGTATCCCGGGGAGCTGTTTTTT. V usage is TRBV15 and J usage is TRBJ2-2, with 8 bases fitting TRBD2. This CDR3 has 16 residues. V was pared by 5 bases and J by 6 bases, with 11 bases of the junction left unmatched. Per germline, CDR1 LNHNV and CDR2 YYDKDF (reference sequence). Filled out from reference TRBV15 and TRBJ2-2, the complete variable domain reads DAMVIQNPRYQVTQFGKPVTLSCSQTLNHNVMYWYQQKSSQAPKLLFHYYDKDFNNEADTPDNFQSRRPNTSFCFLDIRSPGLGDTAMYLCATSPTGRGYPGELFFGEGSRLTVL.

Here the CDR3 reads CAWRERDRFGYGYTF. CDR3 coding DNA: TGTGCCTGGAGGGAGAGGGACCGCTTCGGCTATGGCTACACCTTC. The rearrangement joins TRBV30 to TRBJ1-2, with D perhaps matching TRBD1 (5 bases). The CDR3 is made up of 15 amino acids. Trimming took 3 bases from V and 4 from J, leaving 18 bases between them. Germline V gene lookup returns CDR1 GTSNPN and CDR2 SVGIG (reference sequence).

This clone was picked up a small number of times. The chain recombines TRBV6-8 with TRBJ2-1, with 14 bases that match TRBD2. V lost 0 bases, J lost 5 bases, and 6 bases stayed unmatched. The CDR3 is 18 amino acids. The germline V gene encodes CDR1 MNHGY and CDR2 SAAAGT. CDR3 loop: CASSYSSTSGRAHNEQFF. CDR3 in DNA: TGTGCCAGCAGTTACTCGTCGACTAGCGGGAGGGCACACAATGAGCAGTTCTTC.

This clone showed up just a few times. The chain joins TRBV28 to TRBJ1-1; no clear D gene. The germline gives CDR1 MDHEN, CDR2 SYDVKM. Trimming removed 1 base at V and 3 bases at J, with 3 bases between. The CDR3 has 12 residues. The CDR3 sequence is CASSLYYTEAFF. The CDR3 coding sequence is TGTGCCAGCAGTTTATATTACACTGAAGCTTTCTTT.

This clone ranks as medium-sized. The rearrangement joins TRBV11-3 to TRBJ2-1; D is undetermined. This CDR3 is 15 amino acids long. The germline V and J ends were trimmed by 3 bases and 5 bases, with 14 bases remaining between them. The germline gives CDR1 SGHNT, CDR2 YENEEA. The DNA of the CDR3 is TGTGCCAGCAGCTTGTTACAGATAGGAGACAATGAGCAGTTCTTC. Translating gives CASSLLQIGDNEQFF.

The J gene is TRBJ2-7, the V gene TRBV18, with D possibly TRBD1 on 6 matching bases. V gave up 6 bases and J gave up 3 bases, with 18 bases separating them. The CDR3 contains 15 residues. The germline V gene encodes CDR1 KGHSH and CDR2 LQKENI. DNA for the CDR3: TGTGCCAGCTCCCTCTCATCCCGGGACATCTACGAGCAGTACTTC. Protein: CASSLSSRDIYEQYF.